One and the same sample provided the 18 T cell receptor beta chains below, sequenced in a study of spatial heterogeneity in lung cancer. Time point indicated: blood at routine non-recurrence follow-up after resection. TCRdb re-called the 5' RACE reads with MiXCR, one entry per CDR3 protein. This sample has about 36,000 distinct CDR3 sequences; 6% to 9.5% occur once, and the top ten carry about 9.4%. The input for sequencing was PBMCs, taken at follow-up. These receptors came from a male donor with early-stage non-small cell lung cancer.

This clonotype came up many times. The chain couples TRBV24-1 to TRBJ2-3; no firm D call. The V and J ends lost 4 bases and 3 bases respectively, with 7 bases between them. This CDR3 has 13 residues. CDR1 is KGHDR and CDR2 is SFDVKD in the germline V gene. CDR3 bases: TGTGCCACCAGTGAAAGGGTTACAGATACGCAGTATTTT. Its protein is CATSERVTDTQYF.

This clonotype was recorded at least ten times. The chain joins TRBV7-9 to TRBJ2-3; D is possibly TRBD2 (7 bases). CDR1 and CDR2 from the germline V gene are SEHNR and FQNEAQ (reference sequence). This CDR3 region has 15 residues. The V end lost 7 bases, the J end lost 5 bases, and 19 bases lay between the germline ends. CDR3 nucleotide sequence: TGTGCCAGCACCCCGAGGGCGGGGGCCCAAGATACGCAGTATTTT. It translates to CASTPRAGAQDTQYF. Full variable domain (outside the CDR3, taken from reference TRBV7-9 and TRBJ2-3): DTGVSQNPRHKITKRGQNVTFRCDPISEHNRLYWYRQTLGQGPEFLTYFQNEAQLEKSRLLSDRFSAERPKGSFSTLEIQRTEQGDSAMYLCASTPRAGAQDTQYFGPGTRLTVL.

The table lists this clonotype with many counts. The chain is built from TRBV3-1 and TRBJ1-1; 9 bases are shared with TRBD1. With V trimmed by 6 bases and J by 11 bases, 13 bases remained unmatched. The CDR3 covers 14 residues. Germline V gene sequence: CDR1 LGHDT, CDR2 YNNKEL (reference sequence). CDR3 sequence: CASSPGQGHFLAFF. The CDR3 nucleotides are TGTGCCAGCAGTCCGGGACAGGGTCATTTTCTGGCTTTCTTT.

This clonotype has ten or more counts. J is TRBJ2-6 and V is TRBV6-5, with D perhaps TRBD1 or TRBD2 (6 bases each). V was pared by 5 bases and J by 1 base, with 18 bases between. The CDR3 consists of 18 residues. Looked up from germline, CDR1 is MNHEY and CDR2 is SVGAGI. The CDR3 reads CASSTGRWRGSGANVLTF. In DNA, the CDR3 is TGTGCCAGCAGTACGGGACGGTGGAGGGGGTCTGGGGCCAACGTCCTGACTTTC.

The table lists this clonotype with many counts. This chain connects TRBV27 to TRBJ2-6, with a weak D call TRBD1 (5 bases). CDR1 MNHEY and CDR2 SMNVEV come from the germline V gene (reference sequence). Trimming took off 6 bases at V and 3 bases at J, with 12 bases between the two ends. The CDR3 totals 15 residues. The CDR3 sequence: CASRARTSGANVLTF. CDR3 DNA: TGTGCCAGCAGAGCGAGGACAAGTGGGGCCAACGTCCTGACTTTC.

There are many counts of this clonotype. The chain employs TRBV25-1 and TRBJ1-4; D might be TRBD1 (5 bases). CDR1 and CDR2 (germline): MGHDK, SYGVNS. This CDR3 is built from 15 residues. Trimming left V 2 bases short and J 10 bases short, with 17 bases between. The CDR3 region is CASSESDPGLGKLFF. The CDR3 DNA sequence: TGTGCCAGCAGTGAAAGCGATCCAGGGCTGGGAAAACTGTTTTTT.

There are many counts of this clonotype. The chain carries TRBV12-3 or TRBV12-4 and TRBJ2-1, with 9 bases matching TRBD2. V dropped 3 bases and J dropped 9; count of bases not matched to a gene: 9. This CDR3 spans 15 amino acids. The CDR3 protein is CASSLRGGAESEQFF. The CDR3, as DNA: TGTGCCAGCAGTTTGCGCGGGGGGGCCGAAAGTGAGCAGTTCTTC.

This clonotype came up a few times. The CDR3 sequence: CASSSGNPFVEQYF. The CDR3 DNA reads TGTGCCAGCAGCTCCGGGAACCCGTTCGTCGAGCAGTACTTC. The chain employs TRBV6-1 and TRBJ2-7; TRBD2 might be the D (5 bases). Trimming removed 6 bases from V and 6 bases from J, with 18 bases in between. The length of the CDR3 is 14 residues. Germline-derived CDR1 and CDR2 are MNHNS and SASEGT.

Notes on this clonotype: With a much larger clone just one base away, this may be a read error. The CDR3: CASSLSGQGANNSPLHF. The CDR3 DNA is TGTGCCAGCAGCCTGTCAGGACAGGGGGCTAATAATTCACCCCTCCACTTT. This chain connects TRBV7-9 to TRBJ1-6; 11 bases match TRBD1. Per germline, CDR1 SEHNR and CDR2 FQNEAQ (reference sequence). This CDR3 comprises 17 residues. The V gene end was trimmed by 5 bases and the J gene end by 5 bases; junction bases not matched to a gene: 8. Full variable domain (remainder filled in from reference TRBV7-9 and TRBJ1-6): DTGVSQNPRHKITKRGQNVTFRCDPISEHNRLYWYRQTLGQGPEFLTYFQNEAQLEKSRLLSDRFSAERPKGSFSTLEIQRTEQGDSAMYLCASSLSGQGANNSPLHFGNGTRLTVT.

This clonotype was counted at least ten times. The chain joins TRBV2 to TRBJ2-6; possibly TRBD1 for D (5 bases). Germline V gene lookup returns CDR1 SNHLY and CDR2 FYNNEI. CDR3 size: 16 residues. V lost 6 bases to trimming and J lost 4 bases, with 16 bases between them. This CDR3 reads CASRGFLRAGANVLTF. The CDR3 coding sequence is TGTGCCAGCAGGGGGTTTCTCAGGGCCGGGGCCAACGTCCTGACTTTC.

As for this clonotype: Lacking the conserved final phenylalanine or tryptophan, this CDR3 likely reflects a read error. The chain couples TRBV7-8 to TRBJ1-5; 7 bases match TRBD1. CDR1 is SGHVS, CDR2 FQNEAQ, per germline. The CDR3 runs to 16 residues. With 5 bases clipped from V and 2 bases from J, the junction kept 9 bases outside the gene matches. CDR3 bases: TGTGCCAGCAGCGCGGGGACAGCAACGGGCAATCAGCCCCAGCATCTT. It yields the protein CASSAGTATGNQPQHL.

This clonotype was observed at least ten times. The chain is built from TRBV12-3 or TRBV12-4 and TRBJ1-2; 7 nucleotides agree with TRBD1. The V and J ends lost 7 bases and 3 bases, in that order; junction bases with no gene match: 8. The CDR3 runs to 14 residues. The CDR3 is CASTTSGGDYGYTF. CDR3 bases: TGTGCCAGCACCACCTCAGGGGGAGACTATGGCTACACCTTC.

This clonotype showed up many times. The chain couples TRBV10-2 to TRBJ1-1; TRBD1 might be the D (6 bases). The CDR3 runs to 13 residues. The ends were cut back, 8 bases at V and 2 bases at J, with 12 bases in the middle. The germline V gene has CDR1 WSHSY and CDR2 SAAADI. The CDR3 protein is CASAGVRNTEAFF. CDR3 DNA: TGCGCCAGCGCAGGGGTAAGAAACACTGAAGCTTTCTTT.

This clonotype was counted many times. The CDR3 DNA sequence: TGTGCCAGCAACAACAGCCCCCTCGCGAGGAGCACAGATACGCAGTATTTT. Translated, it gives CASNNSPLARSTDTQYF. This chain connects TRBV6-6 to TRBJ2-3; D is undetermined. The CDR3 runs 17 residues. Deletions cut 7 bases from V and 0 bases from J, with 20 bases between. Germline CDR1 is MNHNY and CDR2 is SVGAGI (reference sequence).

This clonotype was counted at least ten times. The chain is built from TRBV19 and TRBJ2-3; D gene uncertain. The V end lost 5 bases, the J end lost 0 bases, and 6 bases lay between the germline ends. Per germline, CDR1 LNHDA and CDR2 SQIVND (reference sequence). The CDR3 totals 13 residues. The CDR3 protein is CASSPASTDTQYF. The DNA for the CDR3 is TGTGCCAGTAGTCCAGCTAGCACAGATACGCAGTATTTT.

There are many counts of this clonotype. V is TRBV5-4 and J is TRBJ2-3, with 12 bases identical to TRBD2. Germline trimming cut 4 bases from V and 1 base from J; bases unmatched to any gene: 10. Looked up from germline, CDR1 is SGHNT and CDR2 is YYREEE (reference sequence). CDR3 length: 18 amino acids. The CDR3 nucleotides read TGTGCCAGCAGCATCCGACGACTAGCGGGGGTCCGCACAGATACGCAGTATTTT. Translating gives CASSIRRLAGVRTDTQYF.

This clonotype has at least ten counts. This chain uses TRBV9 with TRBJ2-1; 8 bases are a match to TRBD2. Trimming at V came to 2 bases and at J to 6 bases, leaving 7 bases not matched to a gene. The length of the CDR3 is 15 residues. In germline, CDR1 is SGDLS, CDR2 YYNGEE. This CDR3 reads CASSVSGEFVNEQFF. The CDR3 DNA is TGTGCCAGCAGCGTTAGCGGGGAATTCGTCAATGAGCAGTTCTTC.

This clonotype was counted many times. The chain links TRBV5-1 to TRBJ2-3; D remains ambiguous. The CDR3 is 15 residues long. Germline CDR1 and CDR2: SGHRS and YFSETQ. Trimming removed 4 bases at V and 0 bases at J, with 12 bases between. The CDR3 DNA is TGCGCCAGCAGCCGAGGAGACCCAAGCACAGATACGCAGTATTTT. Translation gives CASSRGDPSTDTQYF.